The 27 T cell receptor beta chains in this list originate from one sample, sequenced in a study of T cell responses to AZD1222 COVID-19 vaccine. Here immunoSEQ multiplex PCR was the method, and the copy in TCRdb shows in-frame clones only, minus some. Of under 150,000 clones listed, roughly 87% were seen once; the top ten hold around 2.6%. Sequencing used peripheral blood, obtained 28 days after the second AZD1222 dose. These receptors all stem from an adult who received the AZD1222 COVID-19 vaccine.

The chain joins TRBV28 to TRBJ1-5, with 9 positions matching TRBD1. V gave up 8 bases and J gave up 0 bases; unmatched junction bases: 11. This CDR3 is 17 amino acids long. Germline values: CDR1 MDHEN, CDR2 SYDVKM. The CDR3 bases are TGTGCCAGCTTTGTGGGGACAGGGAAATATAGCAATCAGCCCCAGCATTTT. Its protein is CASFVGTGKYSNQPQHF.

This clone was recorded once. This chain uses TRBV4-1 with TRBJ1-5; D possibly corresponds to TRBD1 (6 bases). Per germline, CDR1 MGHRA and CDR2 YSYEKL. The CDR3 is 16 residues long. Trimming removed 3 bases at V and 2 bases at J, with 14 bases between. The CDR3 reads CASSQHREFGNQPQHF. The CDR3 DNA reads TGCGCCAGCAGCCAGCACAGGGAGTTCGGCAATCAGCCCCAGCATTTT.

This rearrangement joins TRBV6-5 to TRBJ2-2; 9 bases are a match to TRBD2. V dropped 6 bases and J dropped 5; count of bases not matched to a gene: 7. The CDR3 has 15 residues. The germline V gene encodes CDR1 MNHEY and CDR2 SVGAGI. CDR3 region: CASRGTSRRTGELFF. The CDR3 DNA reads TGTGCCAGCAGGGGGACTAGCAGAAGGACCGGGGAGCTGTTTTTT.

The chain is built from TRBV19 and TRBJ2-1, with TRBD1 matching 10 bases. Germline V lookup: CDR1 LNHDA, CDR2 SQIVND (reference sequence). Trimming at V came to 4 bases and at J to 2 bases, leaving 2 bases not matched to a gene. The CDR3 runs 15 residues. The CDR3 spells CASSTGQGAYNEQFF. The CDR3 nucleotides read TGTGCCAGTAGTACTGGACAGGGGGCCTACAATGAGCAGTTCTTC. Based on the CDR3 plus reference TRBV19 and TRBJ2-1, the full variable domain is DGGITQSPKYLFRKEGQNVTLSCEQNLNHDAMYWYRQDPGQGLRLIYYSQIVNDFQKGDIAEGYSVSREKKESFPLTVTSAQKNPTAFYLCASSTGQGAYNEQFFGPGTRLTVL.

V is TRBV6-4 and J is TRBJ2-1, with D perhaps TRBD1 (6 bases). In germline, CDR1 is MRHNA, CDR2 SNTAGT. CDR3 length: 14 amino acids. Trimming removed 4 bases at V and 3 bases at J, with 10 bases between. This chain's CDR3 is CASSVGANYNEQFF. The DNA for the CDR3 is TGTGCCAGCAGTGTGGGGGCTAACTACAATGAGCAGTTCTTC.

This clone is large (0.1 to 1%) in the sample. DNA of the CDR3: TGTGCCAGCAGTTTCCATTCTGTCAACTCCTATAATTCACCCCTCCACTTT. Amino acids: CASSFHSVNSYNSPLHF. The V gene is TRBV27, the J gene TRBJ1-6; D is unresolved. Germline-derived CDR1 and CDR2 are MNHEY and SMNVEV (reference sequence). V was pared by 3 bases and J by 0 bases, with 12 bases between. CDR3 length: 17 residues.

The V and J genes are TRBV29-1 and TRBJ1-1; no firm D call. This CDR3 has 13 amino acids. Trimming cost V 1 base and J 2 bases, with 8 bases left between them. Germline V lookup: CDR1 SQVTM, CDR2 ANQGSEA. CDR3 in amino acids: CSVEASPNTEAFF. CDR3 nucleotides: TGCAGCGTTGAAGCCTCACCCAACACTGAAGCTTTCTTT.

The chain carries TRBV6-5 and TRBJ2-7; no reliable D call. The CDR3 has 14 residues. Germline loops: CDR1 MNHEY, CDR2 SVGAGI. V lost 6 bases and J lost 2, with 14 bases in between. The CDR3 DNA is TGTGCCAGCAGCCTCGATGGCGATACCTACGAGCAGTACTTC. This codes for CASSLDGDTYEQYF.

CDR3: CASSQDRAPFGYTF. The CDR3 DNA sequence: TGCGCCAGCAGTCAAGATCGAGCCCCGTTTGGCTACACCTTC. The chain is built from TRBV23-1 and TRBJ1-2; D ambiguous. Being an ORF, TRBV23-1 has a function that is uncertain. The V end lost 2 bases, the J end lost 7 bases, and 14 bases lay between the germline ends. The CDR3 is 14 amino acids.

V usage is TRBV28 and J usage is TRBJ1-4; D is unresolved. V lost 7 bases, J lost 0 bases, and 15 bases lay in between. Per the germline V gene, CDR1 is MDHEN and CDR2 is SYDVKM. The CDR3 has 16 residues. CDR3 DNA: TGTGCCAGCACACCCCTGCACGTCGCAACTAATGAAAAACTGTTTTTT. Translation gives CASTPLHVATNEKLFF.

The V and J genes are TRBV3-1 (or the pseudogene TRBV3-2) and TRBJ1-5; D is unresolved. Germline V gene data show CDR1 as LGHDT and CDR2 as YNNKEL (reference sequence). This CDR3 spans 15 amino acids. V was shortened by 0 bases and J by 1 base, with 7 bases between the two germline ends. The CDR3 sequence is CASSQDPASNQPQHF. CDR3 DNA sequence: TGTGCCAGCAGCCAAGACCCGGCCAGCAATCAGCCCCAGCATTTT.

The sample holds a few counts of this clone. The V gene is TRBV7-2, the J gene TRBJ1-2, with D perhaps matching TRBD1 (5 bases). CDR1 and CDR2 from the germline V gene are SGHTA and FQGNSA. With 4 bases removed from V and 2 bases from J, the gap between germline ends came to 17 bases. This CDR3 spans 16 amino acids. The CDR3, as DNA: TGTGCCAGCAGCTCAGCCAAGGGTGGGGGGAACTATGGCTACACCTTC. This codes for CASSSAKGGGNYGYTF.

V usage is TRBV7-9 and J usage is TRBJ2-7; no clear D. From germline, CDR1 is SEHNR and CDR2 FQNEAQ (reference sequence). The length of the CDR3 is 11 residues. Trimming left V 5 bases short and J 12 bases short, with 14 bases between. CDR3 sequence (DNA): TGTGCCAGCAGCCTCGCGGACCATTGGTACTTC. Its translation is CASSLADHWYF.

CDR3 in amino acids: CASSLAGQGWITF. The DNA for the CDR3 is TGTGCCAGCAGCTTAGCGGGACAGGGTTGGATCACCTTC. The chain has TRBV7-8 and TRBJ1-2, with 9 bases aligning to TRBD1. V lost 0 bases, J lost 13 bases, and 6 bases stayed unmatched. The CDR3 consists of 13 residues. The germline V gene has CDR1 SGHVS and CDR2 FQNEAQ.

The chain's CDR3 is CASSLGGALIEAFF. CDR3 in DNA: TGTGCCAGCAGCTTAGGTGGAGCTTTGATTGAAGCTTTCTTT. The V gene is TRBV7-2, the J gene TRBJ1-1, with D uncertain. V shed 1 base and J shed 7 bases, with 13 bases lying between them. The CDR3 runs to 14 residues. CDR1 and CDR2 (germline): SGHTA, FQGNSA.

The CDR3 sequence: CASSLVKDNQPQHF. The CDR3 DNA is TGCGCCAGCAGCTTGGTGAAGGACAATCAGCCCCAGCATTTT. V is TRBV5-1 and J is TRBJ1-5, with unresolved D. The CDR3 loop spans 14 amino acids. Trimming shortened V by 0 bases and J by 3 bases, and 7 bases separated the two germline ends. Germline V gene lookup returns CDR1 SGHRS and CDR2 YFSETQ.

The chain carries TRBV19 and TRBJ2-7; D uncertain. The length of the CDR3 is 15 residues. Germline-derived CDR1 and CDR2 are LNHDA and SQIVND (reference sequence). With 5 bases removed from V and 2 bases from J, the gap between germline ends came to 16 bases. CDR3 in amino acids: CASSVDAKGPYEQYF. In nucleotides, the CDR3 is TGTGCCAGTAGTGTCGACGCAAAGGGTCCCTACGAGCAGTACTTC.

The chain recombines TRBV19 with TRBJ1-4; D is unclear. Trimming cost V 4 bases and J 0 bases, with 12 bases left between them. From germline, CDR1 is LNHDA and CDR2 SQIVND (reference sequence). This CDR3 has 16 amino acids. For the CDR3, the DNA is TGTGCCAGTAGTACCCAGCGACCCCCAACTAATGAAAAACTGTTTTTT. Translating it yields CASSTQRPPTNEKLFF.

This rearrangement joins TRBV7-2 to TRBJ1-1; possibly TRBD1 for D (6 bases). Trimming cost V 6 bases and J 1 base, with 15 bases left between them. Germline CDR1 and CDR2: SGHTA and FQGNSA. The CDR3 loop spans 15 amino acids. CDR3 residues: CASRSNGQPNTEAFF. The CDR3, as DNA: TGTGCCAGCAGATCGAACGGACAGCCGAACACTGAAGCTTTCTTT.

The rearrangement links TRBV19 to TRBJ2-5, with 8 positions matching TRBD1. Germline V lookup: CDR1 LNHDA, CDR2 SQIVND (reference sequence). V was pared by 5 bases and J by 4 bases, with 9 bases of the junction left unmatched. The CDR3 spans 15 residues. The CDR3 region has the DNA TGTGCCAGTAGTGGAGGACAGGGTTTTAGAGAGACCCAGTACTTC. Its protein is CASSGGQGFRETQYF.

The count of this clone is one. This sequence joins TRBV27 and TRBJ2-5, with D perhaps TRBD1 (6 bases). The CDR3 is made up of 14 amino acids. The V and J ends lost 4 bases and 7 bases respectively, with 16 bases between them. Germline V gene lookup returns CDR1 MNHEY and CDR2 SMNVEV (reference sequence). The CDR3 nucleotides read TGTGCCAGCAGTTCCGGACAGATAAGGGGGACCCAGTACTTC. Its protein is CASSSGQIRGTQYF.

This chain links TRBV18 with TRBJ2-4, with D perhaps matching TRBD2 (6 bases). Germline loops: CDR1 KGHSH, CDR2 LQKENI. V gave up 0 bases and J gave up 3 bases, with 9 bases separating them. The CDR3 is 15 residues long. The CDR3 loop is CASSPPWGGKNIQYF. DNA for the CDR3: TGTGCCAGCTCACCACCGTGGGGAGGCAAAAACATTCAGTACTTC. The whole variable domain, filled in from reference TRBV18 and TRBJ2-4, reads NAGVMQNPRHLVRRRGQEARLRCSPMKGHSHVYWYRQLPEEGLKFMVYLQKENIIDESGMPKERFSAEFPKEGPSILRIQQVVRGDSAAYFCASSPPWGGKNIQYFGAGTRLSVL.

The V gene is TRBV18, the J gene TRBJ2-2; 9 nucleotides match TRBD1. CDR3 size: 16 residues. With 6 bases clipped from V and 6 bases from J, the junction kept 11 bases outside the gene matches. CDR1 and CDR2 (germline): KGHSH, LQKENI. The CDR3: CASSLPRTGVAGELFF. CDR3 sequence (DNA): TGTGCCAGCTCGCTCCCTCGGACAGGGGTAGCCGGGGAGCTGTTTTTT.

The chain couples TRBV7-3 to TRBJ2-1; TRBD2 might be the D (6 bases). The V gene's germline CDR1 is SGHTA and CDR2 FQGTGA. V was shortened by 1 base and J by 1 base, with 11 bases between the two germline ends. The length of the CDR3 is 16 residues. The CDR3 DNA follows: TGTGCCAGCAGCTTAAATCCGGCGGGGTCCTACAATGAGCAGTTCTTC. Translating it yields CASSLNPAGSYNEQFF.

The chain recombines TRBV6-5 with TRBJ1-4; TRBD1 is a possible D gene (5 bases). With 6 bases removed from V and 6 bases from J, the gap between germline ends came to 14 bases. The CDR3 runs to 14 residues. CDR1 and CDR2 from the germline V gene are MNHEY and SVGAGI. The CDR3 DNA sequence: TGTGCCAGCAGGGGGACCGCGGCATATGAAAAACTGTTTTTT. Translated: CASRGTAAYEKLFF.

The rearrangement joins TRBV19 to TRBJ2-4; D is possibly TRBD2 (6 bases). The CDR3 is made up of 14 amino acids. CDR1 and CDR2 (germline): LNHDA, SQIVND (reference sequence). V lost 4 bases to trimming and J lost 4 bases, with 11 bases between them. The CDR3 sequence is CASSNSGTKNIQYF. CDR3 nucleotides: TGTGCCAGTAGTAATAGCGGAACGAAAAACATTCAGTACTTC.

The chain recombines TRBV14 with TRBJ2-7, with D maybe TRBD1 (6 bases). This CDR3 is 14 amino acids long. The V end was cut by 1 base, the J end by 5 bases, with 12 bases between. Per germline, CDR1 SGHDN and CDR2 FVKESK. CDR3 nucleotides: TGTGCCAGCAGCCAAGGCCACAGGGTCCACGAGCAGTACTTC. Its protein product is CASSQGHRVHEQYF.